One sample yielded the 13 T cell receptor beta chains listed below, sequenced in a study of T cell repertoires in cytomegalovirus infection. TCRdb analysed the reads with MiXCR anew, one entry per CDR3 protein. The sample lists approximately 310,000 distinct CDR3 sequences, around a quarter occurring once. No antigen has been assigned to these receptors. The source was cultured PBMCs, collected from culture after CMV antigen stimulation. These receptors all stem from a human donor in good health (CMV status not recorded). Some clones in this sample may be carry-over from other donors' samples.

The V and J genes are TRBV25-1 and TRBJ2-2; D remains ambiguous. Trimming cost V 1 base and J 5 bases, with 8 bases left between them. Per the germline V gene, CDR1 is MGHDK and CDR2 is SYGVNS. CDR3 length equals 14 residues. DNA for the CDR3: TGTGCCAGCAGTGAATCACTTATAACCGGGGAGCTGTTTTTT. It specifies CASSESLITGELFF.

The gene calls are TRBV29-1 and TRBJ2-3, with D possibly matching TRBD1 (5 bases). V dropped 6 bases and J dropped 0 bases, with 16 bases sitting between them. The germline V gene has CDR1 SQVTM and CDR2 ANQGSEA. CDR3 length: 15 residues. CDR3 DNA: TGCAGCGTACCCCTGGGGCGGAAAAGCACAGATACGCAGTATTTT. It is translated as CSVPLGRKSTDTQYF.

The chain employs TRBV11-2 and TRBJ1-1; D possibly corresponds to TRBD1 (5 bases). CDR1 is SGHAT, CDR2 FQNNGV, per germline. V was shortened by 7 bases and J by 3 bases, with 18 bases between the two germline ends. CDR3 length: 15 residues. The chain's CDR3 is CASKNEGNGDTEAFF. CDR3 DNA: TGTGCCAGCAAGAACGAGGGGAACGGGGACACTGAAGCTTTCTTT.

This chain links TRBV6-1 with TRBJ2-7; D unresolved. V shed 6 bases and J shed 2 bases, with 5 bases lying between them. Germline CDR1 MNHNS, CDR2 SASEGT. This CDR3 has 11 amino acids. The CDR3 DNA reads TGTGCCAGCAGGCTTGCCTACGAGCAGTACGTC. Protein sequence: CASRLAYEQYV.

The rearrangement links TRBV7-4 to TRBJ2-5; D might be TRBD1 or TRBD2, each matching 5 bases. Germline CDR1 SGHVT, CDR2 SQSDAQ. Trimming took off 5 bases at V and 2 bases at J, with 12 bases between the two ends. The CDR3 length is 14 residues. As DNA, the CDR3 is TGTGCCAGCAGCGCAGGGACGGTACAAGAGACCCAGTACTTC. Its protein product is CASSAGTVQETQYF.

This clonotype showed up just a few times. V is TRBV7-4 and J is TRBJ2-1; D gene unclear. Trimming took 5 bases from V and 6 from J, leaving 5 bases between them. The germline gives CDR1 SGHVT, CDR2 SQSDAQ. This CDR3 comprises 11 residues. This CDR3 is CASSPINEQFF. CDR3 DNA: TGTGCCAGCAGCCCCATCAATGAGCAGTTCTTC. Combining the CDR3 with reference TRBV7-4 and TRBJ2-1 gives the whole variable domain GAGVSQSPRYKVAKRGRDVALRCDSISGHVTLYWYRQTLGQGSEVLTYSQSDAQRDKSGRPSGRFSAERPERSVSTLKIQRTEQGDSAVYLCASSPINEQFFGPGTRLTVL.

The chain is built from TRBV12-3 or TRBV12-4 and TRBJ1-1; D is undetermined. With 3 bases removed from V and 10 bases from J, the gap between germline ends came to 12 bases. The CDR3 runs 12 residues. CDR3 nucleotide sequence: TGTGCCAGCAGTTTCGTTCGGGTAGGAGCTTTCTTT. Its translation is CASSFVRVGAFF.

This chain links TRBV5-6 with TRBJ2-3; no definite D call. The CDR3 length is 14 residues. Germline-derived CDR1 and CDR2 are SGHDT and YYEEEE. Trimming left V 0 bases short and J 2 bases short, with 7 bases between. CDR3 residues: CASSLEWITDTQYF. In DNA form, the CDR3 reads TGTGCCAGCAGCTTGGAATGGATCACAGATACGCAGTATTTT.

J is TRBJ1-3 and V is TRBV19; D gene uncertain. This CDR3 is built from 15 residues. Germline V CDR1 and CDR2: LNHDA, SQIVND (reference sequence). V lost 2 bases to trimming and J lost 3 bases, with 11 bases between them. The DNA for the CDR3 is TGTGCCAGTAGTATATTAACCGGATTTGGAAACACCATATATTTT. It translates to CASSILTGFGNTIYF.

The chain's CDR3 is CSARRPGPNNEQFF. The DNA of the CDR3 is TGCAGCGCGAGACGGCCAGGACCAAACAATGAGCAGTTCTTC. This chain connects TRBV20-1 to TRBJ2-1; no reliable D call. This CDR3 comprises 14 residues. Germline CDR1 reads DFQATT; CDR2 reads SNEGSKA (reference sequence).

This clonotype was observed once. The V call is TRBV29-1, the J call TRBJ2-7; D perhaps matches TRBD1 (5 bases). CDR3 length equals 13 residues. Trimming cost V 4 bases and J 2 bases, with 12 bases left between them. Germline lookup yields CDR1 SQVTM and CDR2 ANQGSEA. The CDR3 here is CSVAPGHTYEQYF. DNA of the CDR3: TGCAGCGTTGCTCCAGGGCACACCTACGAGCAGTACTTC.

This clonotype came up many times. V gene TRBV7-2 combines with J gene TRBJ2-3, with 8 bases lining up with TRBD1. V gave up 5 bases and J gave up 7 bases; unmatched junction bases: 11. Per germline, CDR1 SGHTA and CDR2 FQGNSA. The CDR3 runs to 15 residues. CDR3 DNA sequence: TGTGCCAGCAGCCGGGACAGGAGTAATCTGTATACGCAGTATTTT. Translating it yields CASSRDRSNLYTQYF.

This clonotype was counted many times. This sequence joins TRBV7-9 and TRBJ1-1, with 11 nucleotides matching TRBD1. Germline trimming cut 5 bases from V and 1 base from J; bases unmatched to any gene: 6. The CDR3 contains 16 residues. Germline lookup yields CDR1 SEHNR and CDR2 FQNEAQ (reference sequence). CDR3 in DNA: TGTGCCAGCAGCCCTTGGACAGGGGGCCGGAACACTGAAGCTTTCTTT. Protein product: CASSPWTGGRNTEAFF.